A single sample gave rise to the 5 T cell receptor beta chains below, sequenced in a study of resident and recirculating memory T cells in vitiligo. Assay used: immunoSEQ multiplex PCR; TCRdb lists only in-frame clones, some missing. The repertoire holds around 76,000 clones, just over 90% seen once, with 4% to 5.5% in the top ten. Sequences were obtained from blood. Source of these receptors: a male donor with vitiligo.

This clone has a single count. The J gene is TRBJ1-1, the V gene TRBV30; TRBD1 matches at 7 bases. Germline CDR1 and CDR2: GTSNPN and SVGIG (reference sequence). V trimming: 5 bases; J trimming: 4 bases; junction bases outside the gene matches: 7. The CDR3 loop spans 13 amino acids. The CDR3 sequence: CAWGPNRGTEAFF. The CDR3 DNA follows: TGTGCCTGGGGCCCAAACAGGGGCACTGAAGCTTTCTTT. Variable domain in full (rest from reference TRBV30 and TRBJ1-1): SQTIHQWPATLVQPVGSPLSLECTVEGTSNPNLYWYRQAAGRGLQLLFYSVGIGQISSEVPQNLSASRPQDRQFILSSKKLLLSDSGFYLCAWGPNRGTEAFFGQGTRLTVV.

This chain links TRBV2 with TRBJ1-2; D not resolved. Trimming pared 5 bases from V and 1 base from J, leaving 8 bases between. CDR3 size: 13 residues. Germline CDR1 reads SNHLY; CDR2 reads FYNNEI. As DNA, the CDR3 is TGTGCCAGCAGTACAGACCTTAACTATGGCTACACCTTC. This translates into CASSTDLNYGYTF.

The chain links TRBV5-6 to TRBJ1-2; tentatively, D is TRBD1 (6 bases). CDR3 length: 16 amino acids. CDR1 is SGHDT, CDR2 YYEEEE, per germline. Between the trimmed V and J ends, which lost 4 bases and 8 bases, there was a span of 24 bases. In DNA form, the CDR3 reads TGTGCCAGCAGCCCTGACGTGCTGGTAGGGGGTTCGGGCTACACCTTC. This codes for CASSPDVLVGGSGYTF. Full variable domain (rest looked up from reference TRBV5-6 and TRBJ1-2): DAGVTQSPTHLIKTRGQQVTLRCSPKSGHDTVSWYQQALGQGPQFIFQYYEEEERQRGNFPDRFSGHQFPNYSSELNVNALLLGDSALYLCASSPDVLVGGSGYTFGSGTRLTVV.

This chain links TRBV7-9 with TRBJ2-7; a possible D gene is TRBD2 (6 bases). Trimming took off 3 bases at V and 1 base at J, with 10 bases between the two ends. Germline V gives CDR1 SEHNR, CDR2 FQNEAQ (reference sequence). This CDR3 is 14 amino acids long. The CDR3 region has the DNA TGTGCCAGCAGCTTTGGGGGGACGTCCTACGAGCAGTACTTC. Translating it yields CASSFGGTSYEQYF.

The chain joins TRBV5-6 to TRBJ2-7; TRBD1 aligns across 8 bases. Germline CDR1 is SGHDT and CDR2 is YYEEEE. Unmatched junction bases numbered 8, after V lost 1 base and J lost 5 bases. This CDR3 is 15 amino acids long. The CDR3 region is CASSLIDRGVDEQYF. In nucleotides, the CDR3 is TGTGCCAGCAGCTTGATCGACAGGGGCGTCGACGAGCAGTACTTC.